This T cell receptor beta chain was retrieved from a study of TIL therapy for anti-PD-1-resistant metastatic lung cancer. Study results and caveats: The cohort had more treatment-naive, never-smoker and oncogene-addicted patients than typical. The baseline peripheral repertoire was partially replaced by infused TIL clonotypes that later decayed.

With respect to this clone: The antigen remains unidentified.

CDR1 is SGHRS, CDR2 YFSETQ, per germline. J lost 3 bases, V lost 4 bases, and 9 bases had no gene match. This CDR3 region has 16 residues. Indicated time point: pre-treatment sample, taken before nivolumab and TIL therapy. The libraries were made with immunoSEQ v3. Sequencing depth was 1.9 million or so read pairs for survey level, roughly 4.5-6.5 million for deep. Assay: immunoSEQ multiplex PCR; the TCRdb copy retains only in-frame clones and omits some. The data contain 50,000 to 65,000 clones, over 75% of them singletons. V is TRBV5-1 and J is TRBJ2-1, with 8 positions matching TRBD1. The clonotype originates from a person aged 30 to 80 with non-small cell lung cancer. Specimen: blood, collected at baseline. CDR3 sequence (DNA): TGCGCCAGCAGCATCTCAGGGGGCGCGAGCTACAATGAGCAGTTCTTC. Its translation is CASSISGGASYNEQFF. The full variable domain, completed using reference TRBV5-1 and TRBJ2-1, is KAGVTQTPRYLIKTRGQQVTLSCSPISGHRSVSWYQQTPGQGLQFLFEYFSETQRNKGNFPGRFSGRQFSNSRSEMNVSTLELGDSALYLCASSISGGASYNEQFFGPGTRLTVL.